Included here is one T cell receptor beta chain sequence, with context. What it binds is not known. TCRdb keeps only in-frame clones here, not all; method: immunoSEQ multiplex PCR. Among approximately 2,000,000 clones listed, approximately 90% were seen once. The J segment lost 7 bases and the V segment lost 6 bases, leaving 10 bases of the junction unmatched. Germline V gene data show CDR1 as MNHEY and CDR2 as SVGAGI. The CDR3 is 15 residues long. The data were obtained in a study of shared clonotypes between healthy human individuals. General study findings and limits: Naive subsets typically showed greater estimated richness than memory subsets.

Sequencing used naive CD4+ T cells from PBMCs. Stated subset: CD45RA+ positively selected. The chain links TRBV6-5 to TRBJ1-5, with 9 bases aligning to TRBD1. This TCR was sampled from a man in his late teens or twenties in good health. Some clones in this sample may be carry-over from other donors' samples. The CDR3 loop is CASRGGQGGVQPQHF. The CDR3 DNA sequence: TGTGCCAGCAGAGGGGGACAGGGTGGGGTCCAGCCCCAGCATTTT.